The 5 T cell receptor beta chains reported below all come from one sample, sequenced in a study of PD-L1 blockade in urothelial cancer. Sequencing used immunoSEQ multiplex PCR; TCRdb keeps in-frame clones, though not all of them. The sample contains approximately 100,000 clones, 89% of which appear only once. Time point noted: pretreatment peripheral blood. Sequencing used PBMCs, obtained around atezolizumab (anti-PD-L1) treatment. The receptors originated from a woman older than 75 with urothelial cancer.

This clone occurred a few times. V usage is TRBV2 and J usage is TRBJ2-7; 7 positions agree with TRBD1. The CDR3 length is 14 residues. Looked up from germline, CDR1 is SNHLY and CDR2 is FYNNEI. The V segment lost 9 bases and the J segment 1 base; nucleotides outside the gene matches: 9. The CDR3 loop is CARKTGSTSYEQYF. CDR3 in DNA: TGTGCCAGAAAGACAGGGAGTACTTCCTACGAGCAGTACTTC.

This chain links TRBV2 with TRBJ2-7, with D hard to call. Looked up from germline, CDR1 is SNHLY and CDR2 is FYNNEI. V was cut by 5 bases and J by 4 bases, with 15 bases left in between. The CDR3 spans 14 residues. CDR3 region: CASSTLLAGYEQYF. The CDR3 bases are TGTGCCAGCAGTACCCTTCTTGCCGGGTACGAGCAGTACTTC.

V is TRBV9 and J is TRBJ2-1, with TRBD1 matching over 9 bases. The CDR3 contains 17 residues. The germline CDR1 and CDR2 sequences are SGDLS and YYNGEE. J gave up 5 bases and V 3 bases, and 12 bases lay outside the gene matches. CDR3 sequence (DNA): TGTGCCAGCAGCGCAGATGGGGGGACAGGGTATAACAATGAGCAGTTCTTC. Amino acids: CASSADGGTGYNNEQFF.

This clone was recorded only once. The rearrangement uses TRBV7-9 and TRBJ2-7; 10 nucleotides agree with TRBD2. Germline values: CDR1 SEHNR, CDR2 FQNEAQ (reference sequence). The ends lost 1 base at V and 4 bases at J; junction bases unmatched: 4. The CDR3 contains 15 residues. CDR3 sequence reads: CASSLGLAGPYEQYF. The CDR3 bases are TGTGCCAGCAGCTTAGGACTAGCGGGCCCGTACGAGCAGTACTTC.

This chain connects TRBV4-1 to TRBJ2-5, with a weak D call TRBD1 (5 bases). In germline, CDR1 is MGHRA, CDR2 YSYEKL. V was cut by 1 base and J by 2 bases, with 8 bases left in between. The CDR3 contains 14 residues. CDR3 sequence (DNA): TGCGCCAGCAGCCAAGTGGGGCGACAAGAGACCCAGTACTTC. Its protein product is CASSQVGRQETQYF.